The 26 T cell receptor beta chains listed next were all sequenced from one sample in a study of T-cell memory formation after mild COVID-19. Via MiXCR, TCRdb re-called the 5' RACE reads, giving one row per CDR3 protein. The sample has about 470,000 distinct CDR3 sequences; nearly 25% are singletons. The sample consisted of PBMCs or a T cell subset sorted from them (not recorded which). Receptors originate from an adult woman who had mild COVID-19 (a few samples of this study predate the infection). Cell type and time point are not known.

This clonotype was picked up a small number of times. The rearrangement links TRBV7-9 to TRBJ2-7; 9 bases agree with TRBD1. The J segment lost 3 bases and the V segment lost 5 bases, leaving 8 bases of the junction unmatched. Germline V gives CDR1 SEHNR, CDR2 FQNEAQ (reference sequence). The CDR3 length is 15 residues. In nucleotides, the CDR3 is TGTGCCAGCAGCCCCGCCCGGGACAGGGTCTACGAGCAGTACTTC. Translation gives CASSPARDRVYEQYF.

This clonotype was detected a few times. The rearrangement joins TRBV11-2 to TRBJ2-1; 11 nucleotides agree with TRBD2. Germline V CDR1 and CDR2: SGHAT, FQNNGV. The CDR3 sequence is 15 residues long. V shed 4 bases, J shed 9 bases, and the junction held 8 bases outside the gene matches. In DNA form, the CDR3 reads TGTGCCAGCAGCTCCGTCGGGGGACTAGCGGCTGAGCAGTTCTTC. Residues: CASSSVGGLAAEQFF.

The rearrangement joins TRBV5-1 to TRBJ2-3; 7 nucleotides agree with TRBD1. The trim removed 0 bases at V and 4 bases at J, leaving 5 bases unmatched. The germline gives CDR1 SGHRS, CDR2 YFSETQ. CDR3 length equals 15 residues. The CDR3 DNA sequence: TGCGCCAGCAGCTTGGAAGGGACAGCTTCAGATACGCAGTATTTT. Translated, it gives CASSLEGTASDTQYF.

The chain employs TRBV2 and TRBJ2-1; 7 bases are shared with TRBD1. The germline V gene encodes CDR1 SNHLY and CDR2 FYNNEI. Unmatched junction bases numbered 13, after V lost 6 bases and J lost 5 bases. The CDR3 has 16 residues. Here the CDR3 DNA reads TGTGCCAGCAGGCATCGGACAGGACTCCGAAACAATGAGCAGTTCTTC. Amino acid sequence: CASRHRTGLRNNEQFF.

The sample holds a few counts of this clonotype. V is TRBV4-1 and J is TRBJ2-7; D is possibly TRBD1 (5 bases). V lost 0 bases and J lost 2, with 11 bases in between. There are 15 residues in the CDR3. CDR1 and CDR2 (germline): MGHRA, YSYEKL. The CDR3 here is CASSQDQGIPYEQYF. CDR3 bases: TGCGCCAGCAGCCAAGATCAGGGTATCCCCTACGAGCAGTACTTC.

The rearrangement links TRBV5-1 to TRBJ1-3, with D tentatively TRBD1 (6 bases). The CDR3 loop spans 14 amino acids. V lost 2 bases and J lost 2, with 8 bases in between. Germline V gene sequence: CDR1 SGHRS, CDR2 YFSETQ. CDR3 bases: TGCGCCAGCAGCTTCCAGGGGACTGGAAACACCATATATTTT. It encodes CASSFQGTGNTIYF.

As for this clonotype: Compared with germline, one end of the junction differs, possibly owing to a read error. The rearrangement uses TRBV7-9 and TRBJ2-1; 8 bases fit TRBD1. The CDR3 covers 15 residues. Germline lookup yields CDR1 SEHNR and CDR2 FQNEAQ (reference sequence). The DNA of the CDR3 is TGTGCCAGCGGCTTTTTGATCGACAGGGGCAATGAGCAGTTCTTC. This codes for CASGFLIDRGNEQFF.

This clonotype was seen a few times. The chain couples TRBV11-2 to TRBJ2-7; 8 bases line up with TRBD2. V lost 4 bases, J lost 3 bases, and 8 bases stayed unmatched. CDR1 and CDR2 from the germline V gene are SGHAT and FQNNGV. This CDR3 has 15 amino acids. The CDR3 nucleotides are TGTGCCAGCAGCTCCCCCTTTGCGGGGGGCTACGAGCAGTACTTC. This gives the protein CASSSPFAGGYEQYF. Based on the CDR3 plus reference TRBV11-2 and TRBJ2-7, the full variable domain is EAGVAQSPRYKIIEKRQSVAFWCNPISGHATLYWYQQILGQGPKLLIQFQNNGVVDDSQLPKDRFSAERLKGVDSTLKIQPAKLEDSAVYLCASSSPFAGGYEQYFGPGTRLTVT.

The chain joins TRBV4-3 to TRBJ1-1; D possibly corresponds to TRBD1 (5 bases). CDR3 length: 14 amino acids. Trimming pared 2 bases from V and 5 bases from J, leaving 12 bases between. Germline CDR1 LGHNA, CDR2 YSLEER. The CDR3 reads CASSQWDRRTEAFF. Here the CDR3 DNA reads TGCGCCAGCAGCCAATGGGACCGACGGACTGAAGCTTTCTTT.

This clonotype was recorded a few times. The CDR3 protein is CASSIDRANQPQHF. In DNA, the CDR3 is TGTGCCAGCAGCATCGACAGGGCGAATCAGCCCCAGCATTTT. This rearrangement joins TRBV5-5 to TRBJ1-5, with 7 bases identical to TRBD1. This CDR3 has 14 amino acids. The germline CDR1 and CDR2 sequences are SGHKS and YYEKEE (reference sequence). The V gene end was trimmed by 4 bases and the J gene end by 4 bases; junction bases not matched to a gene: 5.

This chain uses TRBV20-1 with TRBJ2-7, with 10 bases fitting TRBD1. With 4 bases clipped from V and 6 bases from J, the junction kept 6 bases outside the gene matches. The CDR3 spans 13 residues. Per germline, CDR1 DFQATT and CDR2 SNEGSKA (reference sequence). CDR3 in amino acids: CSAIRTGGGEQYF. The CDR3 region has the DNA TGCAGTGCTATTCGGACAGGGGGGGGCGAGCAGTACTTC.

The chain has TRBV7-9 and TRBJ2-7; D gene uncertain. The V gene lost 8 bases and the J gene lost 3 bases, with 23 bases spanning the gap. The CDR3 runs 16 residues. Germline CDR1 and CDR2: SEHNR and FQNEAQ (reference sequence). CDR3 protein: CASRPPPTRESYEQYF. In DNA, the CDR3 is TGTGCCAGCCGCCCACCCCCCACACGTGAAAGCTACGAGCAGTACTTC.

For the CDR3, the DNA is TGTGCCAGCAGTGAATTGGGTAGTCAGGGGGGTGAGCAGTACTTC. As protein: CASSELGSQGGEQYF. This chain joins TRBV25-1 and TRBJ2-7; a weak D match, TRBD1 (7 bases). The ends were cut back, 1 base at V and 7 bases at J, with 17 bases in the middle. The germline V gene has CDR1 MGHDK and CDR2 SYGVNS. CDR3 size: 15 residues.

The gene calls are TRBV7-9 and TRBJ2-4, with 7 bases that match TRBD2. CDR1 and CDR2 from the germline V gene are SEHNR and FQNEAQ (reference sequence). The CDR3 spans 14 residues. V was clipped by 5 bases and J by 7 bases; unmatched bases: 8. The CDR3 region is CASSPQGGVNIQYF. Here the CDR3 DNA reads TGTGCCAGCAGCCCCCAGGGAGGGGTCAACATTCAGTACTTC.

The V and J genes are TRBV20-1 and TRBJ2-3; D uncertain. Trimming took off 4 bases at V and 0 bases at J, with 14 bases between the two ends. CDR1 is DFQATT and CDR2 is SNEGSKA in the germline V gene (reference sequence). The CDR3 runs 15 residues. The CDR3 DNA reads TGCAGTGCTACTGAGGTGTCAGCGAGCACAGATACGCAGTATTTT. Translating gives CSATEVSASTDTQYF.

V gene TRBV20-1 combines with J gene TRBJ1-1; no definite D call. CDR3 length: 15 residues. With 0 bases removed from V and 3 bases from J, the gap between germline ends came to 14 bases. Germline V CDR1 and CDR2: DFQATT, SNEGSKA (reference sequence). CDR3 residues: CSARDPTAGYTEAFF. CDR3 DNA: TGCAGTGCTAGAGATCCTACGGCGGGATACACTGAAGCTTTCTTT.

This clonotype was detected only a few times. The chain combines TRBV7-2 with TRBJ2-7; 10 nucleotides align to TRBD2. The germline V gene encodes CDR1 SGHTA and CDR2 FQGNSA. The junction had 4 bases not matched to a gene; V was cut back by 4 bases and J by 4 bases. The CDR3 is made up of 14 amino acids. Here the CDR3 DNA reads TGTGCCAGCAGCTCCTCTAGCGGGAGTTACGAGCAGTACTTC. Protein product: CASSSSSGSYEQYF.

Points on this clonotype: One end of the junction fails to match germline, which may point to a read error. The genes are TRBV7-6 and TRBJ2-1; D is undetermined. This CDR3 has 15 amino acids. Germline V CDR1 and CDR2: SGHVS, FNYEAQ. The chain's CDR3 is CASSPRLGSSNEQFF. The CDR3, as DNA: TGTGCCAGCAGCCCCCGGTTGGGGTCCTCCAATGAGCAGTTCTTC.

In its sample, this clonotype was seen a few times. The chain joins TRBV6-1 to TRBJ1-1, with D perhaps TRBD1 (5 bases). The CDR3 sequence is 16 residues long. V lost 6 bases, J lost 1 base, and 18 bases lay in between. Germline V CDR1 and CDR2: MNHNS, SASEGT. The CDR3 loop is CASSPSDRLANTEAFF. The CDR3, as DNA: TGTGCCAGCAGCCCCTCTGACAGACTAGCGAACACTGAAGCTTTCTTT.

V is TRBV9 and J is TRBJ2-5; the D is unclear. This CDR3 is 15 amino acids long. V lost 0 bases, J lost 1 base, and 10 bases lay in between. The germline V gene encodes CDR1 SGDLS and CDR2 YYNGEE. The CDR3, as DNA: TGTGCCAGCAGCGTAGACCCGGGCTCCCAAGAGACCCAGTACTTC. This gives the protein CASSVDPGSQETQYF. The full variable domain, its missing parts supplied by reference TRBV9 and TRBJ2-5, is DSGVTQTPKHLITATGQRVTLRCSPRSGDLSVYWYQQSLDQGLQFLIQYYNGEERAKGNILERFSAQQFPDLHSELNLSSLELGDSALYFCASSVDPGSQETQYFGPGTRLLVL.

This clonotype was seen a handful of times. The chain recombines TRBV19 with TRBJ2-6, with 8 bases lining up with TRBD1. CDR1 and CDR2 (germline): LNHDA, SQIVND (reference sequence). The J segment lost 0 bases and the V segment lost 6 bases, leaving 10 bases of the junction unmatched. This CDR3 spans 18 amino acids. CDR3 coding DNA: TGTGCCAGTAGATTCCGGACAGGGTCAAGCTCTGGGGCCAACGTCCTGACTTTC. This codes for CASRFRTGSSSGANVLTF.

The CDR3 loop reads CATSDPDRPSSYNEQFF. The CDR3 coding sequence is TGTGCCACCAGTGATCCGGACAGGCCAAGCTCCTACAATGAGCAGTTCTTC. The chain is built from TRBV24-1 and TRBJ2-1; 7 bases match TRBD1. CDR3 length: 17 residues. CDR1 is KGHDR, CDR2 SFDVKD, per germline. The J segment lost 0 bases and the V segment lost 3 bases, leaving 7 bases of the junction unmatched.

The V call is TRBV30, the J call TRBJ1-1; D unresolved. Trimming removed 0 bases at V and 1 base at J, with 18 bases between. CDR3 length: 17 amino acids. The germline gives CDR1 GTSNPN, CDR2 SVGIG (reference sequence). DNA of the CDR3: TGTGCCTGGAGTGTACTAGGTTGGGCAGCGCAGAACACTGAAGCTTTCTTT. Protein product: CAWSVLGWAAQNTEAFF. Looking up the rest from reference TRBV30 and TRBJ1-1 gives the full variable domain: SQTIHQWPATLVQPVGSPLSLECTVEGTSNPNLYWYRQAAGRGLQLLFYSVGIGQISSEVPQNLSASRPQDRQFILSSKKLLLSDSGFYLCAWSVLGWAAQNTEAFFGQGTRLTVV.

The chain uses TRBV18 and TRBJ1-1, with 10 bases fitting TRBD1. Germline trimming cut 3 bases from V and 4 bases from J; bases unmatched to any gene: 5. CDR1 is KGHSH, CDR2 LQKENI, per germline. The CDR3 is 15 residues long. In nucleotides, the CDR3 is TGTGCCAGCTCACCTCGACAGGGGGCGACCACTGAAGCTTTCTTT. It encodes CASSPRQGATTEAFF.

This clonotype was detected ten times or more. The genes are TRBV12-3 or TRBV12-4 and TRBJ1-2; tentative D call: TRBD1 (5 bases). The CDR3 contains 11 residues. Trimming removed 6 bases from V and 7 bases from J, with 9 bases in between. This CDR3 reads CASSGRGGYTF. The CDR3 DNA reads TGTGCCAGCAGCGGGAGGGGTGGCTACACCTTC.

This sequence joins TRBV7-2 and TRBJ2-3, with TRBD2 matching 11 bases. Germline V lookup: CDR1 SGHTA, CDR2 FQGNSA. The CDR3 is 15 amino acids. V trimming: 2 bases; J trimming: 3 bases; junction bases outside the gene matches: 1. Here the CDR3 reads CASSLWTSGTDTQYF. Written as DNA, the CDR3 is TGTGCCAGCAGCTTATGGACTAGCGGGACAGATACGCAGTATTTT.